This T cell receptor (beta chain) was obtained from a study of T cells in Graves' hyperthyroidism and ophthalmopathy. A word on this clonotype: Its antigen is as yet unknown.

V lost 4 bases, J lost 1 base, and 7 bases lay in between. The CDR3 is made up of 13 amino acids. Germline V lookup: CDR1 ENHRY, CDR2 SYGVKD. Findings of the study overall: Most clonotypes that expanded in the thyroid above 0.001 also showed up in blood.

It was RNA transcripts that yielded the amplified TCR beta CDR3 regions. The study used the HTBI primer set for a first-round RT-PCR of the TCR CDR3. TCRdb re-analysed the multiplex PCR reads in MiXCR, keeping a single row per CDR3 protein. The table shows more than 500,000 distinct CDR3 sequences, with more than 45% occurring only once. Sequencing input: peripheral blood or thyroid tissue (not recorded which). This chain connects TRBV10-3 to TRBJ1-1, with D uncertain. This receptor was identified in an adult woman with Graves' disease, either hyperthyroidism or ophthalmopathy (not recorded which). CDR3 amino acids: CAISARGNTEAFF. The CDR3 nucleotides are TGTGCCATCAGTGCACGGGGGAACACTGAAGCTTTCTTT.